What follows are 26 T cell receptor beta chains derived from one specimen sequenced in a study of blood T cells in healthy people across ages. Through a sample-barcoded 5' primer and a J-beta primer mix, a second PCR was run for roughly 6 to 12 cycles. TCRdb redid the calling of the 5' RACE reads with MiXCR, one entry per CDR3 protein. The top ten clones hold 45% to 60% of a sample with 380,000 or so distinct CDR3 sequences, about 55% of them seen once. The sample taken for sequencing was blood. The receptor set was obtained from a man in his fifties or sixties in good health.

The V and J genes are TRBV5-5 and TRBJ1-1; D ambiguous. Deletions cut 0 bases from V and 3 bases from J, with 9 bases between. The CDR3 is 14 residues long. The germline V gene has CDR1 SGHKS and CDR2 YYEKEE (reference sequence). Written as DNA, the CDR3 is TGTGCCAGCAGCTTGGTTGCGTCGTACACTGAAGCTTTCTTT. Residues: CASSLVASYTEAFF.

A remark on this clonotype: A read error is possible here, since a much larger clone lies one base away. This CDR3 reads CASSSNRQETQFF. The DNA of the CDR3 is TGTGCCAGCAGCTCGAACCGCCAAGAGACCCAGTTCTTC. The chain couples TRBV7-3 to TRBJ2-1; no firm D call. With 4 bases removed from V and 13 bases from J, the gap between germline ends came to 17 bases. This CDR3 contains 13 residues. Per germline, CDR1 SGHTA and CDR2 FQGTGA.

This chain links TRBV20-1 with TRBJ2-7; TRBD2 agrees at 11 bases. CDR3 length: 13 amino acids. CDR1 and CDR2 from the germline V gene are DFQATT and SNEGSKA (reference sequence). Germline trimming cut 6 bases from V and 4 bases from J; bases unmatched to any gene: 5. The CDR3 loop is CSATSGRMYEQYF. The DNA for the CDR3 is TGCAGTGCCACTAGCGGGAGAATGTACGAGCAGTACTTC.

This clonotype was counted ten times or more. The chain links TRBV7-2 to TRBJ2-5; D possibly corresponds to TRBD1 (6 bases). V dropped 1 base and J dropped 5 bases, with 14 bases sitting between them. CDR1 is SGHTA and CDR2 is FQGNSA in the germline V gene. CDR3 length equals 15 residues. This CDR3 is CASSLGGRGSETQYF. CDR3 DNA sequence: TGTGCCAGCAGCTTAGGCGGCAGGGGAAGCGAGACCCAGTACTTC.

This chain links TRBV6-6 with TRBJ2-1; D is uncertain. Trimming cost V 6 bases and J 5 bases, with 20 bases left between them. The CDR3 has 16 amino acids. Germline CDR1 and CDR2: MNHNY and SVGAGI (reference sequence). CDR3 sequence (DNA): TGTGCCAGCAGCCCCCCGGCTAGTAGTTTCAACAATGAGCAGTTCTTC. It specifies CASSPPASSFNNEQFF.

CDR3 DNA sequence: TGTGCCAGCCTGGACAGGGATCATCAGCCCCAGCATTTT. It encodes CASLDRDHQPQHF. The V gene is TRBV28, the J gene TRBJ1-5; the match to TRBD1 covers 8 bases. The CDR3 has 13 amino acids. V trimming: 8 bases; J trimming: 5 bases; junction bases outside the gene matches: 5. Germline-derived CDR1 and CDR2 are MDHEN and SYDVKM. Full variable domain (remainder filled in from reference TRBV28 and TRBJ1-5): DVKVTQSSRYLVKRTGEKVFLECVQDMDHENMFWYRQDPGLGLRLIYFSYDVKMKEKGDIPEGYSVSREKKERFSLILESASTNQTSMYLCASLDRDHQPQHFGDGTRLSIL.

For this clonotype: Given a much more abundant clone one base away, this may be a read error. The CDR3 loop is CASSQDRYNEQYF. In DNA, the CDR3 is TGTGCCAGCAGCCAAGATCGGTACAATGAGCAGTACTTC. J is TRBJ2-1 and V is TRBV4-2; unclear D gene. The J call may not be correct, given that the DNA end is closer to TRBJ2-7. This CDR3 contains 13 residues. The V gene's germline CDR1 is LGHNA and CDR2 YNFKEQ.

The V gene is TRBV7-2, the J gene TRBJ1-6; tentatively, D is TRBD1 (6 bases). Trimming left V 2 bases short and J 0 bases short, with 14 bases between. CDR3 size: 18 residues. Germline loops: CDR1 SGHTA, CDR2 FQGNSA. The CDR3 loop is CASSLRNRAASYNSPLHF. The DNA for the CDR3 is TGTGCCAGCAGCTTAAGGAACAGGGCGGCCTCCTATAATTCACCCCTCCACTTT.

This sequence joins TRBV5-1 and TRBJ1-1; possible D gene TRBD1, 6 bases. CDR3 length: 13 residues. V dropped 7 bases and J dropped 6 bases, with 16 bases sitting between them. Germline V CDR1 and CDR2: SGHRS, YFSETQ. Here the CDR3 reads CASSSGGAAEAFF. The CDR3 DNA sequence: TGCGCCAGCTCCTCCGGGGGCGCGGCTGAAGCTTTCTTT.

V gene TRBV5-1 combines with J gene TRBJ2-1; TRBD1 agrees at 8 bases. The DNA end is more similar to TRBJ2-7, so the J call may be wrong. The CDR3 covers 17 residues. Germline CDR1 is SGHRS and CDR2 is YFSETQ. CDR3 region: CASSFFPTGQVYNEQYF. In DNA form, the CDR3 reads TGCGCCAGCAGCTTTTTTCCTACGGGACAGGTGTACAATGAGCAGTACTTC.

The CDR3 loop is CAWSVGQGADTDTQYF. The CDR3 nucleotides read TGTGCCTGGAGTGTAGGACAGGGGGCTGACACAGATACGCAGTATTTT. J is TRBJ2-3 and V is TRBV30; 11 bases align to TRBD1. Germline lookup yields CDR1 GTSNPN and CDR2 SVGIG (reference sequence). The junction had 4 bases not matched to a gene; V was cut back by 0 bases and J by 2 bases. This CDR3 is built from 16 residues.

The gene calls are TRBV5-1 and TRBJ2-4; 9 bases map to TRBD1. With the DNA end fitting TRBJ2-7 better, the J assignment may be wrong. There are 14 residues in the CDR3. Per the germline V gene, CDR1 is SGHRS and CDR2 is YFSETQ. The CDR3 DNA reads TGCGCCAGCCGGCAGACAGGGGGGTTGTACGAGCAGTACTTC. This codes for CASRQTGGLYEQYF.

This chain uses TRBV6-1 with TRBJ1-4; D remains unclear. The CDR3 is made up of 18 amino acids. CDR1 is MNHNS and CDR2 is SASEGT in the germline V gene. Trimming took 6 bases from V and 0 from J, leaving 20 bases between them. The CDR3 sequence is CASRSPRTSLTTNEKLFF. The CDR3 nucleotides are TGTGCCAGCAGATCACCCCGGACGAGTCTTACAACTAATGAAAAACTGTTTTTT.

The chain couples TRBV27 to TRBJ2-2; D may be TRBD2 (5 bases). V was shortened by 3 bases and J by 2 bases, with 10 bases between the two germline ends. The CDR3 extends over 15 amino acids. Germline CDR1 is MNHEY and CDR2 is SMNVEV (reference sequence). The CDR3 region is CASSLPSGNTGELFF. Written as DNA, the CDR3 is TGTGCCAGCAGTTTGCCAAGCGGTAACACCGGGGAGCTGTTTTTT.

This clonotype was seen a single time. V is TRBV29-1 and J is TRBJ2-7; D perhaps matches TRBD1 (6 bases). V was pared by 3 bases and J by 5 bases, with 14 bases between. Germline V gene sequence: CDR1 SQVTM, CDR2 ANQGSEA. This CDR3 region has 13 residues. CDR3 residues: CSVEDRGKDEQYF. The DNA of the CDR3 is TGCAGCGTTGAGGACAGAGGGAAAGACGAGCAGTACTTC.

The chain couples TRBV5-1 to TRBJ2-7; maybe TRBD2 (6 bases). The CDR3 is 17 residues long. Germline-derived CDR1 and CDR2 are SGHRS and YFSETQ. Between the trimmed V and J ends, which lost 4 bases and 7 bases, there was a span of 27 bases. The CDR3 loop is CASSRAVGGRSYNEQYF. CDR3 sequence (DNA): TGCGCCAGCAGCCGCGCGGTCGGGGGACGCTCCTACAATGAGCAGTACTTC.

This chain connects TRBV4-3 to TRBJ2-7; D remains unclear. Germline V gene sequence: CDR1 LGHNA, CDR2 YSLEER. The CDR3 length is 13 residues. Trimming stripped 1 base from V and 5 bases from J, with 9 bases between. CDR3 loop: CASSQGSADEQYF. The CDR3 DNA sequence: TGCGCCAGCAGCCAAGGATCGGCCGACGAGCAGTACTTC.

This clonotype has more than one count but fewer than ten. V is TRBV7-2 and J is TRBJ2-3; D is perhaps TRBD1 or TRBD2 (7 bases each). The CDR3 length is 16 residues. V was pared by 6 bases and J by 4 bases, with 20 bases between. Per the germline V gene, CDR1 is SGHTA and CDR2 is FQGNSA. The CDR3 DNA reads TGTGCCAGCAGTAGGGAGGGGACAGTTAGCGCAGATACGCAGTATTTT. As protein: CASSREGTVSADTQYF.

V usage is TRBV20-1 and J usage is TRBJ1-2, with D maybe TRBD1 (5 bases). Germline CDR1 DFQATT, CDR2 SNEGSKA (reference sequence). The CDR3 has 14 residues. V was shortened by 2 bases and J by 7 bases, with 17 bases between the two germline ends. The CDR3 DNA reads TGCAGTGCTAGAAGGGGATCCCCAGAGAGTGGCTACACCTTC. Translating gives CSARRGSPESGYTF.

CDR3 protein: CASSLIGLLTDTQYF. The CDR3 DNA sequence: TGTGCCAGCAGCTTAATAGGACTACTCACAGATACGCAGTATTTT. This sequence joins TRBV7-2 and TRBJ2-3, with D possibly matching TRBD2 (6 bases). The CDR3 is 15 amino acids. The germline gives CDR1 SGHTA, CDR2 FQGNSA. The germline V and J ends were trimmed by 2 bases and 2 bases, with 11 bases remaining between them.

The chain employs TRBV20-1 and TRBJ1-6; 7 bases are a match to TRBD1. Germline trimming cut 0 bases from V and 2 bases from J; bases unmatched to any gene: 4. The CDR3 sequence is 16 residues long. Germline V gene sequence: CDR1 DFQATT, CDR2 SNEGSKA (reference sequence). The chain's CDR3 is CSARDRGQPYNSPLHF. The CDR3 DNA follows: TGCAGTGCTAGAGATAGGGGGCAACCCTATAATTCACCCCTCCACTTT.

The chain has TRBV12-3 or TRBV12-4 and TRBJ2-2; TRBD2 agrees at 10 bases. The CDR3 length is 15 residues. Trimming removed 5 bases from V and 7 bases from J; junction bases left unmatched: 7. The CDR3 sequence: CASSPGLANDGELFF. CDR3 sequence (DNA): TGTGCCAGCAGTCCGGGACTAGCGAACGACGGGGAGCTGTTTTTT.

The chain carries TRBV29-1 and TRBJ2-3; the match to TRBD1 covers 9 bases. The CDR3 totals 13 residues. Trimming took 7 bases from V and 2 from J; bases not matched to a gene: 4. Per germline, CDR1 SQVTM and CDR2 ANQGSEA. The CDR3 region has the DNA TGCAGCGAAGGGACAGGGACCACAGATACGCAGTATTTT. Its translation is CSEGTGTTDTQYF.

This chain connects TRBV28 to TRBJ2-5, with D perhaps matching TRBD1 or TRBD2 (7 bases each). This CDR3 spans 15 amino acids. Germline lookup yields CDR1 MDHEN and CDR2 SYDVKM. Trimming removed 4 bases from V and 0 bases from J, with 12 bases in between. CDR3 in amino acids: CASSSRGGYQETQYF. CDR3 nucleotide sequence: TGTGCCAGCAGTTCCAGGGGGGGGTACCAAGAGACCCAGTACTTC.

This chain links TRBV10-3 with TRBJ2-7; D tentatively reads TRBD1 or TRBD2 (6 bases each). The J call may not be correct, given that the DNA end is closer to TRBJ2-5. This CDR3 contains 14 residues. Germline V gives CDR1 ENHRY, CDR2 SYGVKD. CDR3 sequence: CAISWTDRGETQYF. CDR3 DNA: TGTGCCATCAGTTGGACAGACCGGGGGGAGACCCAGTACTTC.

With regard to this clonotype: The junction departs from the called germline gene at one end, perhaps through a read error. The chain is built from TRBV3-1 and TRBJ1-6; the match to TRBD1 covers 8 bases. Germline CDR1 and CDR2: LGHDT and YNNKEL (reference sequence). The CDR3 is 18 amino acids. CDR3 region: CAGSQSRLGDRKNSPLHF. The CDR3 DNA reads TGTGCCGGCAGCCAATCGCGATTAGGGGACAGGAAGAATTCACCCCTCCACTTT.